This is a list of T cell receptor beta chains from one sample in a study of PD-1 blockade in mismatch repair-deficient tumors. Repertoires were generated with immunoSEQ multiplex PCR, while TCRdb's copy carries only in-frame clones and drops some. Of some 110,000 clones in the sample, 70% to 80% were seen once. Specimen: peripheral blood, collected 60 to 65 weeks after starting pembrolizumab. These receptors were obtained from an adult with mismatch repair-deficient cancer. The CDR3 runs from the conserved cysteine through the conserved F or W. Each record gives: clone size, D gene, J gene, V gene, CDR3 protein, CDR3 DNA. The D gene is left open where the match is weak. Clone size, where shown, is once, few, many, or a class for clones that have expanded.

abundance: -
d_gene: -
j_gene: TRBJ2-7
v_gene: TRBV11-2
CDR3aa: CASSLDRDHEQYF
CDR3nt: TGTGCCAGCAGCTTAGATCGCGATCATGAGCAGTACTTC

abundance: -
d_gene: -
j_gene: TRBJ2-3
v_gene: TRBV5-6
CDR3aa: CASSFLAQWGVDTDTQYF
CDR3nt: TGTGCCAGCAGCTTCCTAGCTCAGTGGGGCGTTGACACAGATACGCAGTATTTT

abundance: -
d_gene: TRBD2
j_gene: TRBJ2-1
v_gene: TRBV12-5
CDR3aa: CASGMGLALSYNEQFF
CDR3nt: TGTGCTAGTGGTATGGGACTAGCCCTGTCCTACAATGAGCAGTTCTTC

abundance: -
d_gene: -
j_gene: TRBJ1-4
v_gene: TRBV12-5
CDR3aa: CASGQYLQRGNEKLFF
CDR3nt: TGTGCTAGTGGGCAATACCTCCAGCGAGGGAATGAAAAACTGTTTTTT

abundance: -
d_gene: -
j_gene: TRBJ1-2
v_gene: TRBV7-2
CDR3aa: CASSFGRTSGYTF
CDR3nt: TGTGCCAGCAGCTTCGGGAGGACCTCTGGCTACACCTTC

abundance: once
d_gene: -
j_gene: TRBJ2-5
v_gene: TRBV2
CDR3aa: CASSEGAGMETQYF
CDR3nt: TGTGCCAGCAGTGAAGGCGCAGGGATGGAGACCCAGTACTTC

abundance: -
d_gene: TRBD2
j_gene: TRBJ2-1
v_gene: TRBV7-3
CDR3aa: CASSKEGTSGHNEQFF
CDR3nt: TGTGCCAGCAGCAAAGAAGGGACTAGCGGCCACAATGAGCAGTTCTTC

abundance: -
d_gene: TRBD2
j_gene: TRBJ2-1
v_gene: TRBV27
CDR3aa: CASSLVGLAGAYNEQFF
CDR3nt: TGTGCCAGCAGTTTAGTTGGACTAGCGGGGGCCTACAATGAGCAGTTCTTC

abundance: -
d_gene: TRBD1
j_gene: TRBJ1-1
v_gene: TRBV6-5
CDR3aa: CASRMTGVVAEAFF
CDR3nt: TGTGCCAGCAGGATGACAGGGGTTGTCGCTGAAGCTTTCTTT

abundance: -
d_gene: -
j_gene: TRBJ2-7
v_gene: TRBV12-5
CDR3aa: CASKTSKYEQYF
CDR3nt: TGTGCTAGCAAGACTAGTAAATACGAGCAGTACTTC

abundance: -
d_gene: TRBD1
j_gene: TRBJ2-7
v_gene: TRBV5-1
CDR3aa: CASSVTGTGSSYEQYF
CDR3nt: TGCGCCAGCAGCGTGACCGGGACAGGGAGCTCCTACGAGCAGTACTTC

abundance: -
d_gene: -
j_gene: TRBJ1-1
v_gene: TRBV6-6
CDR3aa: CASSYPGPDTYAFF
CDR3nt: TGTGCCAGCAGTTACCCTGGGCCCGACACTTACGCTTTCTTT

abundance: -
d_gene: -
j_gene: TRBJ1-1
v_gene: TRBV5-1
CDR3aa: CASSLVWGNTEAFF
CDR3nt: TGCGCCAGCAGCTTGGTATGGGGCAACACTGAAGCTTTCTTT

abundance: -
d_gene: -
j_gene: TRBJ2-2
v_gene: TRBV27
CDR3aa: CASTTGSTTGELFF
CDR3nt: TGTGCCAGCACGACCGGGTCCACCACCGGGGAGCTGTTTTTT

abundance: -
d_gene: TRBD1
j_gene: TRBJ2-3
v_gene: TRBV7-9
CDR3aa: CASSPGTGGLADTQYF
CDR3nt: TGTGCCAGCAGCCCAGGGACAGGGGGCCTCGCAGATACGCAGTATTTT

abundance: -
d_gene: TRBD2
j_gene: TRBJ2-1
v_gene: TRBV9
CDR3aa: CASSVGSSGRNEQFF
CDR3nt: TGTGCCAGCAGCGTAGGGTCTAGCGGGAGAAATGAGCAGTTCTTC

abundance: -
d_gene: -
j_gene: TRBJ2-1
v_gene: TRBV6-1
CDR3aa: CASSEPRLSYNEQFF
CDR3nt: TGTGCCAGCAGTGAACCCAGGCTCTCCTACAATGAGCAGTTCTTC

abundance: -
d_gene: -
j_gene: TRBJ2-3
v_gene: TRBV9
CDR3aa: CASSATITDTQYF
CDR3nt: TGTGCCAGCAGCGCCACTATTACGGATACGCAGTATTTT

abundance: -
d_gene: -
j_gene: TRBJ1-1
v_gene: TRBV11-3
CDR3aa: CASSLQGHGVF
CDR3nt: TGTGCCAGCAGCTTACAGGGCCATGGCGTATTT

abundance: once
d_gene: -
j_gene: TRBJ1-2
v_gene: TRBV6-1
CDR3aa: CASSDNRDYSLYGYTF
CDR3nt: TGTGCCAGCAGTGATAACAGGGACTATTCTCTCTATGGCTACACCTTC

abundance: -
d_gene: -
j_gene: TRBJ2-2
v_gene: TRBV30
CDR3aa: CAWSSYLTYRTGELFF
CDR3nt: TGTGCCTGGAGCTCCTATCTCACTTACCGCACCGGGGAGCTGTTTTTT

abundance: -
d_gene: -
j_gene: TRBJ2-7
v_gene: TRBV5-1
CDR3aa: CASSLRAQIPNEQYF
CDR3nt: TGCGCCAGCAGCTTGAGGGCCCAGATCCCAAACGAGCAGTACTTC

abundance: -
d_gene: -
j_gene: TRBJ2-7
v_gene: TRBV6-5
CDR3aa: CASSYSAIPYEQYF
CDR3nt: TGTGCCAGCAGTTACTCCGCAATCCCTTACGAGCAGTACTTC

abundance: -
d_gene: TRBD1
j_gene: TRBJ2-1
v_gene: TRBV7-3
CDR3aa: CASSRQGGNNEQFF
CDR3nt: TGTGCCAGCAGTAGACAGGGGGGCAACAATGAGCAGTTCTTC

abundance: once
d_gene: -
j_gene: TRBJ2-5
v_gene: TRBV30
CDR3aa: CAGTAGLGGETQYF
CDR3nt: TGTGCCGGTACCGCCGGGCTAGGAGGAGAGACCCAGTACTTC

abundance: -
d_gene: -
j_gene: TRBJ2-7
v_gene: TRBV4-3
CDR3aa: CASSQDIGWGQYF
CDR3nt: TGCGCCAGCAGCCAAGATATTGGTTGGGGGCAGTACTTC

abundance: -
d_gene: TRBD1
j_gene: TRBJ2-7
v_gene: TRBV9
CDR3aa: CASSLRTGRNYEQYF
CDR3nt: TGTGCCAGCAGCCTACGGACAGGGCGAAACTACGAGCAGTACTTC

abundance: -
d_gene: -
j_gene: TRBJ1-1
v_gene: TRBV5-1
CDR3aa: CASSWTVNTEAFF
CDR3nt: TGCGCCAGCAGCTGGACCGTGAACACTGAAGCTTTCTTT